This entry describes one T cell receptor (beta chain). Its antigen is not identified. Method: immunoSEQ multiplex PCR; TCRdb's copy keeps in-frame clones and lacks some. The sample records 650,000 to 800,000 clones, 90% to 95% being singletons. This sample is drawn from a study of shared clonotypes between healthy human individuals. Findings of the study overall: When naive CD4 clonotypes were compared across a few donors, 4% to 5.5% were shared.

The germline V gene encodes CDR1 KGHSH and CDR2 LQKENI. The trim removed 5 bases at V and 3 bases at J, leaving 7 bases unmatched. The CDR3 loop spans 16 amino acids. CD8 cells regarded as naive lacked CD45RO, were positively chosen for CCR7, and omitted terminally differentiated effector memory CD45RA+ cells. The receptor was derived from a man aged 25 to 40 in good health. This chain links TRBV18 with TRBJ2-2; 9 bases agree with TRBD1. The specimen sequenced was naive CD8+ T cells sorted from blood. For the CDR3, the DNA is TGTGCCAGCTCATCACTACAGGGGGCAGACACCGGGGAGCTGTTTTTT. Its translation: CASSSLQGADTGELFF.